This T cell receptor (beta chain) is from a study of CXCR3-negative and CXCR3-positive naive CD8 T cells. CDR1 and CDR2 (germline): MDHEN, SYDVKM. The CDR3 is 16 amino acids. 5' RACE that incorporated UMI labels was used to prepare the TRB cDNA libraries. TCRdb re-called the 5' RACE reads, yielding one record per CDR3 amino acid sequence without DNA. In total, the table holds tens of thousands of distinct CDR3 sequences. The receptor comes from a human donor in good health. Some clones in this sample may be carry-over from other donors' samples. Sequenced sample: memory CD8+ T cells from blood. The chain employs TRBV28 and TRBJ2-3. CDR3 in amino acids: CASTLTARPTKNTQYF.